This TCR beta chain was identified during a study of early T cells in non-severe SARS-CoV-2 infection. In the study overall: RNA in bulk from unsorted whole blood was sequenced, and chains were unpaired.

This clonotype came up many times. The antigen remains unidentified. General observations from the study: Missing private and CD4 specificities, VDJdb matching favored anti-spike CD8 responses.

Molecules of cDNA were individually given unique molecular identifiers that were attached to them. TCRdb passed the 5' RACE reads through MiXCR, listing each CDR3 protein once. This sample yields 55,000 to 70,000 distinct CDR3 sequences, of which roughly 11% are seen a single time; 6.4% belongs to the top ten. Material for sequencing was whole blood. This receptor was identified in an adult who was a healthcare worker with PCR-confirmed SARS-CoV-2 infection or an uninfected control (not recorded which).

This CDR3 reads CSASRTSGREDTQYF. In nucleotides, the CDR3 is TGCAGCGCCTCTCGGACTAGCGGGAGAGAAGATACGCAGTATTTT. The V and J genes are TRBV29-1 and TRBJ2-3; TRBD2 aligns across 13 bases. The CDR3 totals 15 residues. Germline-derived CDR1 and CDR2 are SQVTM and ANQGSEA. Trimming at V came to 7 bases and at J to 5 bases, leaving 9 bases not matched to a gene.